The T cell receptor (beta chain) under discussion was sequenced for a study of shared clonotypes between healthy human individuals. Samples underwent the assay at deep level. TCRdb's copy holds only in-frame clones and misses some; the assay was immunoSEQ multiplex PCR. The sample lists under 850,000 clones; 55% to 80% were seen once. On this clone itself: This sample includes further DNA sequences coding for the same CDR3.

The clonotype was recovered from a woman under 40 in good health. The sequenced material came from memory CD4+ T cells sorted from blood. This sample's subset: CD45RA-negative fraction.

The CDR3 DNA reads as TGTGCCAGCAGCCTTGGGTCCACAGATACGCAGTATTTT. Its translation: CASSLGSTDTQYF. The chain recombines TRBV5-4 with TRBJ2-3; the D is unclear. Germline V gene sequence: CDR1 SGHNT, CDR2 YYREEE (reference sequence). CDR3 length equals 13 residues. Trimming removed 4 bases from V and 2 bases from J, with 8 bases in between.